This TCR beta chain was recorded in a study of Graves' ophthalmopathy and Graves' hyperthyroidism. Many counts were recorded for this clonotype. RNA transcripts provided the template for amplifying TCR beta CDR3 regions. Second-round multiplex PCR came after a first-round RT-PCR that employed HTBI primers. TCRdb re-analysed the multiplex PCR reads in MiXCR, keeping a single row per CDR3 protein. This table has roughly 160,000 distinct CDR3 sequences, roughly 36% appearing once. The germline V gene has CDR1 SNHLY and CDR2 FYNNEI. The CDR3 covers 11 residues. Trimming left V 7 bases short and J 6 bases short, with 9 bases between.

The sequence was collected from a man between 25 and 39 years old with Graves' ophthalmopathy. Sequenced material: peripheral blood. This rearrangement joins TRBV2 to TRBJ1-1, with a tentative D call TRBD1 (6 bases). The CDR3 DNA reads TGTGCCAGCAAACAGGGCGCTGAAGCTTTCTTT. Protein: CASKQGAEAFF.